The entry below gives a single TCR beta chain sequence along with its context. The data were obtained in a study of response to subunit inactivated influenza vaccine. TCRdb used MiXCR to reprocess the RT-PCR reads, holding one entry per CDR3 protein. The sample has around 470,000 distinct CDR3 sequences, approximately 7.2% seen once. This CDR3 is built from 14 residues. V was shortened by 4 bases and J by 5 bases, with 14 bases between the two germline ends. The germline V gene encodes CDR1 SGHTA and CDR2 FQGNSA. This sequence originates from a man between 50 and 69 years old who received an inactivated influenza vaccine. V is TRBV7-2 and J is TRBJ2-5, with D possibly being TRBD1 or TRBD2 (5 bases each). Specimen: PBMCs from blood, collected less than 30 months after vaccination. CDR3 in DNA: TGTGCCAGCAGCTCCCCAGGGAGTCGGGAGACCCAGTACTTC. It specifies CASSSPGSRETQYF.